This entry lists 4 T cell receptor beta chains sequenced from one sample in a study of T cell repertoires in cytomegalovirus infection. TCRdb ran MiXCR on the reads and lists one entry per CDR3 protein. The repertoire consists of just over 150,000 distinct CDR3 sequences, with roughly a quarter occurring once and the leading ten covering about a tenth. The sequencing sample was made of PBMCs. These receptors originate from a human donor in good health (CMV status not recorded). Some clones in this sample may be carry-over from other donors' samples.

This clonotype has only one observation. A read error is possible here, since a much larger clone lies one base away. The gene calls are TRBV28 and TRBJ2-5; no definite D call. Germline lookup yields CDR1 MDHEN and CDR2 SYDVKM. The CDR3 has 13 residues. V shed 2 bases and J shed 1 base, with 5 bases lying between them. This CDR3 is CASSLQVQETQYF. DNA of the CDR3: TGTGCCAGCAGTTTACAGGTCCAAGAGACCCAGTACTTC.

The rearrangement links TRBV5-1 to TRBJ1-2; D remains unclear. The CDR3 has 15 amino acids. Germline lookup yields CDR1 SGHRS and CDR2 YFSETQ. V shed 5 bases and J shed 5 bases, with 19 bases lying between them. CDR3: CASRVEAVVFYGYTF. CDR3 DNA sequence: TGCGCCAGCAGGGTTGAGGCTGTCGTCTTTTATGGCTACACCTTC. The full variable domain, completed using reference TRBV5-1 and TRBJ1-2, is KAGVTQTPRYLIKTRGQQVTLSCSPISGHRSVSWYQQTPGQGLQFLFEYFSETQRNKGNFPGRFSGRQFSNSRSEMNVSTLELGDSALYLCASRVEAVVFYGYTFGSGTRLTVV.

The rearrangement uses TRBV2 and TRBJ2-1; 15 nucleotides align to TRBD2. With V trimmed by 4 bases and J by 4 bases, 2 bases remained unmatched. In germline, CDR1 is SNHLY, CDR2 FYNNEI. The CDR3 is made up of 16 amino acids. The CDR3 DNA follows: TGTGCCAGCAGTGGGACTAGCGGGGGGGATTACAATGAGCAGTTCTTC. The encoded protein is CASSGTSGGDYNEQFF.

The chain uses TRBV12-3 or TRBV12-4 and TRBJ1-4, with 7 bases aligning to TRBD1. This CDR3 has 15 residues. The trim removed 3 bases at V and 8 bases at J, leaving 9 bases unmatched. The CDR3 DNA is TGTGCCAGCAGTTTTACCGCCCAGGGGGAGGAAAAACTGTTTTTT. Its translation: CASSFTAQGEEKLFF.